The 24 T cell receptor beta chains listed next were all sequenced from one sample in a study of identical twins. MiXCR was run by TCRdb on the 5' RACE reads, yielding one entry per CDR3 protein. The table has 450,000 or so distinct CDR3 sequences, approximately 14% seen once. The same specimen was also included in a second study, on yellow fever vaccine responses in identical twins.

The source material was CD4+ T cells sorted from blood. These receptors were obtained from a woman aged 18-29 years in good health.

V is TRBV21-1 and J is TRBJ1-4; whether TRBD1, the table's D call, matches the DNA was not checked. TRBV21-1 corresponds to a pseudogene. The CDR3 sequence is 15 residues long. The CDR3 region is CASSRNRAPGEKLFF. CDR3 nucleotide sequence: TGTGCCAGCAGCAGGAACCGGGCACCTGGGGAAAAACTGTTTTTT.

The rearrangement uses TRBV9 and TRBJ2-1; tentatively, D is TRBD1 (6 bases). The CDR3 runs 16 residues. The V and J ends lost 2 bases and 5 bases respectively, with 17 bases between them. The germline gives CDR1 SGDLS, CDR2 YYNGEE. The CDR3 reads CASSVSAGQSHNEQFF. The CDR3 bases are TGTGCCAGCAGCGTTTCCGCTGGACAGAGTCACAATGAGCAGTTCTTC.

The chain links TRBV24-1 to TRBJ1-2, with D perhaps TRBD1 (6 bases). The ends were cut back, 10 bases at V and 0 bases at J, with 17 bases in the middle. This CDR3 spans 15 amino acids. From germline, CDR1 is KGHDR and CDR2 SFDVKD. CDR3 protein: CATRGTGRANYGYTF. Written as DNA, the CDR3 is TGTGCCACAAGGGGAACAGGGCGAGCTAACTATGGCTACACCTTC.

The table lists this clonotype with many counts. The V gene is TRBV11-2, the J gene TRBJ2-2; D gene ambiguous. This CDR3 is 18 amino acids long. Trimming shortened V by 0 bases and J by 3 bases, and 17 bases separated the two germline ends. Germline loops: CDR1 SGHAT, CDR2 FQNNGV. CDR3 in amino acids: CASSLESARWNDTGELFF. CDR3 DNA: TGTGCCAGCAGCTTAGAATCCGCGCGATGGAATGACACCGGGGAGCTGTTTTTT.

This clonotype was observed at least ten times. The V and J genes are TRBV7-2 and TRBJ2-5, with D hard to call. The CDR3 sequence is 13 residues long. Trimming pared 2 bases from V and 2 bases from J, leaving 6 bases between. Germline V gives CDR1 SGHTA, CDR2 FQGNSA. Written as DNA, the CDR3 is TGTGCCAGCAGCTTAAGTCGTCAAGAGACCCAGTACTTC. Protein sequence: CASSLSRQETQYF.

The chain employs TRBV5-1 and TRBJ2-5; 7 bases line up with TRBD1. Trimming took 4 bases from V and 5 from J; bases not matched to a gene: 8. The V gene's germline CDR1 is SGHRS and CDR2 YFSETQ. The CDR3 covers 14 residues. In nucleotides, the CDR3 is TGCGCCAGCAGCACGGGACAGAGGGGTGAGACCCAGTACTTC. Its translation: CASSTGQRGETQYF.

In its sample, this clonotype was seen a few times. The CDR3 DNA reads TGTGCCAGCAGTTTTCGACTAGCTGGATACGAGCAGTACTTC. Translating it yields CASSFRLAGYEQYF. This rearrangement joins TRBV6-5 to TRBJ2-7; 7 positions match TRBD2. The length of the CDR3 is 14 residues. Germline V lookup: CDR1 MNHEY, CDR2 SVGAGI. V was clipped by 4 bases and J by 4 bases; unmatched bases: 7.

This clonotype has a count of ten or more. This chain links TRBV29-1 with TRBJ2-5, with TRBD2 matching over 7 bases. This CDR3 is 13 amino acids long. V gave up 5 bases and J gave up 4 bases; unmatched junction bases: 7. The germline V gene has CDR1 SQVTM and CDR2 ANQGSEA. The CDR3 region has the DNA TGCAGCGTTTGCAGCGGGATGGGAGAGACCCAGTACTTC. Its protein is CSVCSGMGETQYF.

This clonotype has a count of ten or more. V usage is TRBV5-1 and J usage is TRBJ1-1, with unresolved D. The germline V gene has CDR1 SGHRS and CDR2 YFSETQ. This CDR3 is built from 13 residues. Trimming removed 0 bases from V and 5 bases from J, with 8 bases in between. DNA of the CDR3: TGCGCCAGCAGCTTGGACGGGAGGACTGAAGCTTTCTTT. Its translation: CASSLDGRTEAFF.

A few counts support this clonotype. V gene TRBV7-2 combines with J gene TRBJ2-7; D ambiguous. This CDR3 is built from 12 residues. V was clipped by 7 bases and J by 5 bases, with 12 bases between them. The germline V gene encodes CDR1 SGHTA and CDR2 FQGNSA. CDR3 coding DNA: TGTGCCAGCACCAACGGTGGAAACGAGCAGTACTTC. Translation gives CASTNGGNEQYF.

This clonotype was picked up many times. The rearrangement links TRBV24-1 to TRBJ1-2; D ambiguous. V shed 0 bases and J shed 4 bases, with 5 bases lying between them. CDR1 and CDR2 from the germline V gene are KGHDR and SFDVKD. This CDR3 has 13 amino acids. CDR3 DNA: TGTGCCACCAGTGATTTGCCGGGCTATGGCTACACCTTC. Translated: CATSDLPGYGYTF.

This chain joins TRBV3-1 and TRBJ2-3; D might be TRBD1 or TRBD2, each matching 5 bases. The CDR3 extends over 19 amino acids. V lost 0 bases and J 1 base, leaving 20 bases between the germline ends. Per the germline V gene, CDR1 is LGHDT and CDR2 is YNNKEL (reference sequence). The CDR3 sequence: CASSQDRTGPRKGTDTQYF. CDR3 in DNA: TGTGCCAGCAGCCAAGACCGAACGGGACCGAGAAAGGGCACAGATACGCAGTATTTT.

The gene calls are TRBV7-8 and TRBJ2-2; either TRBD1 or TRBD2 may fit D (5 bases each). Looked up from germline, CDR1 is SGHVS and CDR2 is FQNEAQ. This CDR3 contains 16 residues. The ends were cut back, 5 bases at V and 5 bases at J, with 18 bases in the middle. As DNA, the CDR3 is TGTGCCAGCAGCCCGAACGGATGGGGGATAACCGGGGAGCTGTTTTTT. Residues: CASSPNGWGITGELFF.

V and J are TRBV6-5 and TRBJ1-2; D possibly corresponds to TRBD1 (6 bases). This CDR3 spans 15 amino acids. With 4 bases removed from V and 4 bases from J, the gap between germline ends came to 16 bases. Germline CDR1 reads MNHEY; CDR2 reads SVGAGI. CDR3 region: CASSSGSGAPYGYTF. The DNA of the CDR3 is TGTGCCAGCAGTTCAGGTTCGGGGGCCCCCTATGGCTACACCTTC.

The chain uses TRBV5-1 and TRBJ2-2, with no clear D. The CDR3 has 16 residues. Germline assignment: CDR1 SGHRS and CDR2 YFSETQ. V dropped 0 bases and J dropped 1 base, with 10 bases sitting between them. This chain's CDR3 is CASSLVSSKNTGELFF. CDR3 bases: TGCGCCAGCAGCTTGGTTAGCAGTAAGAACACCGGGGAGCTGTTTTTT.

This clonotype came up a few times. The genes are TRBV7-9 and TRBJ2-7; D is possibly TRBD1 or TRBD2 (6 bases each). The CDR3 loop spans 14 amino acids. The germline V gene encodes CDR1 SEHNR and CDR2 FQNEAQ (reference sequence). Trimming cost V 2 bases and J 3 bases, with 11 bases left between them. For the CDR3, the DNA is TGTGCCAGCAGCTTATCGGGGGCCAACTACGAGCAGTACTTC. Its translation is CASSLSGANYEQYF.

V gene TRBV7-9 combines with J gene TRBJ1-5; D is unclear. The CDR3 length is 13 residues. Germline V CDR1 and CDR2: SEHNR, FQNEAQ (reference sequence). V was pared by 6 bases and J by 9 bases, with 15 bases between. The CDR3 here is CASRNGGDGPQHF. The CDR3 nucleotides are TGTGCCAGCAGGAACGGCGGTGACGGGCCCCAGCATTTT. Drawing the rest from reference TRBV7-9 and TRBJ1-5, the complete variable domain is DTGVSQNPRHKITKRGQNVTFRCDPISEHNRLYWYRQTLGQGPEFLTYFQNEAQLEKSRLLSDRFSAERPKGSFSTLEIQRTEQGDSAMYLCASRNGGDGPQHFGDGTRLSIL.

The chain recombines TRBV3-1 with TRBJ2-7; TRBD1 matches at 8 bases. J gave up 3 bases and V 1 base, and 2 bases lay outside the gene matches. Germline V gene lookup returns CDR1 LGHDT and CDR2 YNNKEL (reference sequence). The CDR3 spans 14 residues. CDR3 nucleotides: TGTGCCAGCAGCCAAGGGACAGGGTTCTACGAGCAGTACTTC. This codes for CASSQGTGFYEQYF.

In this sample, this clonotype turned up a few times. The chain carries TRBV6-2 or TRBV6-3 and TRBJ2-3; D might be TRBD1 or TRBD2, each matching 5 bases. This CDR3 is built from 17 residues. Per the germline V gene, CDR1 is MNHEY and CDR2 is SVGEGT. V lost 0 bases and J 5 bases, leaving 18 bases between the germline ends. CDR3 sequence (DNA): TGTGCCAGCAGTTACTCGATCAGGGCCCGGGATGAAGATACGCAGTATTTT. Protein: CASSYSIRARDEDTQYF.

The chain carries TRBV7-9 and TRBJ2-5; D may correspond to TRBD1 or TRBD2 (5 bases each). There are 14 residues in the CDR3. CDR1 and CDR2 (germline): SEHNR, FQNEAQ (reference sequence). The V and J ends lost 2 bases and 1 base respectively, with 8 bases between them. The CDR3 DNA reads as TGTGCCAGCAGCTTAAGGGGAGCCCAAGAGACCCAGTACTTC. Residues: CASSLRGAQETQYF.

This clonotype was counted only a few times. V gene TRBV5-1 combines with J gene TRBJ2-2; 8 nucleotides match TRBD1. Germline CDR1 reads SGHRS; CDR2 reads YFSETQ. The junction had 7 bases not matched to a gene; V was cut back by 5 bases and J by 4 bases. CDR3 size: 15 residues. The CDR3 is CASSTGTGVTGELFF. Here the CDR3 DNA reads TGCGCCAGCAGTACCGGGACAGGTGTCACCGGGGAGCTGTTTTTT.

This clonotype was observed a handful of times. The CDR3 DNA is TGTGCCAGCAGCTCGCGGGGGGTCGAGCAGTACTTC. Translated: CASSSRGVEQYF. V usage is TRBV7-2 and J usage is TRBJ2-7, with 8 bases lining up with TRBD2. J was trimmed by 6 bases and V by 4 bases; bases with no gene match: 2. CDR1 is SGHTA and CDR2 is FQGNSA in the germline V gene. The CDR3 extends over 12 amino acids.

This clonotype came up many times. The chain uses TRBV4-3 and TRBJ2-7; the D is unclear. CDR3 size: 12 residues. V was pared by 1 base and J by 9 bases, with 10 bases between. Germline loops: CDR1 LGHNA, CDR2 YSLEER. This CDR3 is CASSQGRRGQYF. Written as DNA, the CDR3 is TGCGCCAGCAGCCAAGGTCGACGTGGGCAGTACTTC.

Only a few counts were recorded for this clonotype. V is TRBV2 and J is TRBJ2-1, with TRBD1 matching 8 bases. CDR1 and CDR2 (germline): SNHLY, FYNNEI. Trimming took 9 bases from V and 11 from J; bases not matched to a gene: 15. This CDR3 is 14 amino acids long. CDR3 DNA: TGTGCCAGTGTGGGACAGGAAGAATTATTAAAGCAGTTCTTC. It codes for CASVGQEELLKQFF.